Below, 28 T cell receptor beta chains from the same sample are listed, as sequenced in a study of T-cell memory formation after mild COVID-19. TCRdb reprocessed the 5' RACE reads via MiXCR and lists one record per CDR3 protein. Of some 350,000 distinct CDR3 sequences listed, 10% to 15% are singletons. The sequenced sample consisted of PBMCs or a T cell subset sorted from them (not recorded which). These receptors were taken from a man aged 18 to 35 who had mild COVID-19 (a few samples of this study predate the infection). Cell type and time point are not known.

The CDR3: CASGPGTGLYEQYF. The CDR3 region has the DNA TGTGCTAGTGGTCCGGGGACAGGGCTCTACGAGCAGTACTTC. The V and J genes are TRBV12-5 and TRBJ2-7, with 9 nucleotides matching TRBD1. Unmatched junction bases numbered 5, after V lost 5 bases and J lost 3 bases. The CDR3 extends over 14 amino acids. Germline lookup yields CDR1 LGHNT and CDR2 FRNRAP. Full variable domain (rest looked up from reference TRBV12-5 and TRBJ2-7): DARVTQTPRHKVTEMGQEVTMRCQPILGHNTVFWYRQTMMQGLELLAYFRNRAPLDDSGMPKDRFSAEMPDATLATLKIQPSEPRDSAVYFCASGPGTGLYEQYFGPGTRLTVT.

This chain uses TRBV5-1 with TRBJ1-6; 9 nucleotides line up with TRBD1. CDR1 and CDR2 from the germline V gene are SGHRS and YFSETQ. The ends lost 3 bases at V and 10 bases at J; junction bases unmatched: 8. The CDR3 runs to 15 residues. In DNA form, the CDR3 reads TGCGCCAGCAGCTCCCTACAGGGGGCAGAGTCACCCCTCCACTTT. Its protein product is CASSSLQGAESPLHF.

V gene TRBV7-9 combines with J gene TRBJ2-3; either TRBD1 or TRBD2 may fit D (5 bases each). The CDR3 is made up of 15 amino acids. Trimming stripped 3 bases from V and 6 bases from J, with 16 bases between. Germline assignment: CDR1 SEHNR and CDR2 FQNEAQ (reference sequence). The CDR3 bases are TGTGCCAGCAGCTTTGGCAGGGAGCGGATGGATACGCAGTATTTT. This encodes CASSFGRERMDTQYF.

This clonotype occurred a few times. The rearrangement joins TRBV20-1 to TRBJ2-7; the match to TRBD2 covers 8 bases. Losses at the gene ends were 1 base for V and 3 bases for J; bases not matched to a gene: 2. The germline CDR1 and CDR2 sequences are DFQATT and SNEGSKA (reference sequence). The CDR3 loop spans 13 amino acids. The CDR3 sequence is CSARAGGRYEQYF. As DNA, the CDR3 is TGCAGTGCTAGAGCGGGGGGGCGCTACGAGCAGTACTTC.

The gene calls are TRBV29-1 and TRBJ1-2; D is perhaps TRBD1 (5 bases). This CDR3 contains 14 residues. Germline CDR1 is SQVTM and CDR2 is ANQGSEA. V lost 1 base and J lost 8, with 17 bases in between. The CDR3 DNA sequence: TGCAGCGTTGAAGGCTGGGGCGGGGAAGACGGCTACACCTTC. Translation: CSVEGWGGEDGYTF.

This clonotype was seen a handful of times. The chain links TRBV24-1 to TRBJ2-1; 11 bases line up with TRBD2. Germline-derived CDR1 and CDR2 are KGHDR and SFDVKD. Germline trimming cut 4 bases from V and 5 bases from J; bases unmatched to any gene: 3. The CDR3 runs to 15 residues. The DNA of the CDR3 is TGTGCCACCAGTGACTCACTAGCGGGGGACAATGAGCAGTTCTTC. This gives the protein CATSDSLAGDNEQFF.

The CDR3 spells CASSLVSGGETQYF. CDR3 in DNA: TGTGCCAGCAGCTTGGTATCCGGGGGAGAGACCCAGTACTTC. The V call is TRBV7-6, the J call TRBJ2-5, with D maybe TRBD2 (6 bases). V lost 3 bases to trimming and J lost 4 bases, with 12 bases between them. In germline, CDR1 is SGHVS, CDR2 FNYEAQ. CDR3 length equals 14 residues.

This clonotype was found a few times. This chain uses TRBV7-9 with TRBJ1-3; 7 bases line up with TRBD1. The CDR3 is made up of 15 amino acids. J lost 7 bases, V lost 7 bases, and 13 bases had no gene match. The germline V gene has CDR1 SEHNR and CDR2 FQNEAQ (reference sequence). The CDR3 sequence is CASTTLKGAGNTIYF. In DNA, the CDR3 is TGTGCCAGCACCACCCTTAAGGGGGCAGGGAACACCATATATTTT.

This sequence joins TRBV5-1 and TRBJ2-2, with 9 bases matching TRBD1. Trimming cost V 7 bases and J 6 bases; bases outside gene matches: 7. CDR1 and CDR2 (germline): SGHRS, YFSETQ. The CDR3 runs 14 residues. CDR3 coding DNA: TGCGCCAGCGCCGGGACAGGGCTTCCCGGGGAGCTGTTTTTT. This encodes CASAGTGLPGELFF.

The chain uses TRBV12-3 or TRBV12-4 and TRBJ1-5, with D tentatively TRBD1 (6 bases). Trimming pared 3 bases from V and 3 bases from J, leaving 15 bases between. There are 16 residues in the CDR3. The CDR3 coding sequence is TGTGCCAGCAGTTTCGGTGGTGGACAGTTCAATCAGCCCCAGCATTTT. The encoded protein is CASSFGGGQFNQPQHF.

This clonotype was counted between two and nine times. The genes are TRBV10-3 and TRBJ2-5, with D possibly called TRBD1 or TRBD2 (5 bases each). This CDR3 has 14 amino acids. CDR1 is ENHRY, CDR2 SYGVKD, per germline. V lost 2 bases, J lost 1 base, and 8 bases lay in between. The CDR3 here is CAISEGGVQETQYF. As DNA, the CDR3 is TGTGCCATCAGTGAGGGGGGTGTCCAAGAGACCCAGTACTTC.

This clonotype was detected only a few times. The J gene is TRBJ2-3, the V gene TRBV11-2; D is perhaps TRBD2 (5 bases). The V gene lost 3 bases and the J gene lost 6 bases, with 10 bases spanning the gap. Germline-derived CDR1 and CDR2 are SGHAT and FQNNGV. CDR3 size: 13 residues. DNA for the CDR3: TGTGCCAGCAGCTTCGGACCGGGGGATACGCAGTATTTT. This gives the protein CASSFGPGDTQYF.

This clonotype was found many times. This chain's CDR3 is CASSRQVGTDTQYF. CDR3 coding DNA: TGCGCCAGCAGTCGACAGGTTGGCACAGATACGCAGTATTTT. The rearrangement joins TRBV4-3 to TRBJ2-3, with a tentative D call TRBD1 (6 bases). The CDR3 length is 14 residues. V was cut by 6 bases and J by 1 base, with 11 bases left in between. Germline V gives CDR1 LGHNA, CDR2 YSLEER.

This clonotype was observed a handful of times. The chain combines TRBV2 with TRBJ2-2, with D perhaps given as TRBD1 or TRBD2 (5 bases each). The CDR3 totals 17 residues. CDR1 is SNHLY and CDR2 is FYNNEI in the germline V gene. V lost 9 bases and J 0 bases, leaving 20 bases between the germline ends. CDR3 in DNA: TGTGCCAGTCTCCCTCGGGGCGCACAGTCGAACACCGGGGAGCTGTTTTTT. Its translation is CASLPRGAQSNTGELFF.

The chain recombines TRBV7-9 with TRBJ1-1, with D uncertain. Between the trimmed V and J ends, which lost 7 bases and 4 bases, there was a span of 13 bases. This CDR3 spans 13 amino acids. CDR1 is SEHNR and CDR2 is FQNEAQ in the germline V gene (reference sequence). The DNA for the CDR3 is TGTGCCAGCACCCTCGGGTGGGCCACTGAAGCTTTCTTT. Encoded protein: CASTLGWATEAFF.

For the CDR3, the DNA is TGTGCCAGCAGCCCATCGGACAGGAAGAACACCGGGGAGCTGTTTTTT. This sequence encodes CASSPSDRKNTGELFF. The chain recombines TRBV7-9 with TRBJ2-2; TRBD1 matches 7 bases. This CDR3 spans 16 amino acids. V was pared by 5 bases and J by 1 base, with 7 bases of the junction left unmatched. Germline V gene sequence: CDR1 SEHNR, CDR2 FQNEAQ (reference sequence).

In its sample, this clonotype was seen many times. This chain links TRBV3-1 with TRBJ1-1; maybe TRBD1 (5 bases). CDR3 length: 13 residues. The germline gives CDR1 LGHDT, CDR2 YNNKEL (reference sequence). The germline V and J ends were trimmed by 4 bases and 1 base, with 7 bases remaining between them. CDR3: CASSLGQNTEAFF. As DNA, the CDR3 is TGTGCCAGCAGCCTTGGACAGAACACTGAAGCTTTCTTT. The variable domain in full, completed from reference TRBV3-1 and TRBJ1-1, reads DTAVSQTPKYLVTQMGNDKSIKCEQNLGHDTMYWYKQDSKKFLKIMFSYNNKELIINETVPNRFSPKSPDKAHLNLHINSLELGDSAVYFCASSLGQNTEAFFGQGTRLTVV.

This clonotype was counted only a few times. The CDR3 bases are TGCAGTGCTAGTGACGGAAACTACGAGCAGTACTTC. Encoded protein: CSASDGNYEQYF. This chain uses TRBV20-1 with TRBJ2-7; D is unresolved. V lost 3 bases, J lost 3 bases, and 9 bases lay in between. Germline CDR1 reads DFQATT; CDR2 reads SNEGSKA (reference sequence). The length of the CDR3 is 12 residues.

There are many counts of this clonotype. The chain has TRBV29-1 and TRBJ2-5; tentatively, D is TRBD1 or TRBD2 (6 bases each). The CDR3 consists of 14 residues. Trimming shortened V by 3 bases and J by 5 bases, and 16 bases separated the two germline ends. CDR1 is SQVTM and CDR2 is ANQGSEA in the germline V gene. CDR3: CSVDPRGRWETQYF. CDR3 nucleotide sequence: TGCAGCGTTGACCCCCGGGGGCGGTGGGAGACCCAGTACTTC.

V gene TRBV15 combines with J gene TRBJ2-7; tentatively, D is TRBD1 or TRBD2 (6 bases each). Germline CDR1 and CDR2: LNHNV and YYDKDF (reference sequence). This CDR3 contains 14 residues. With 1 base removed from V and 5 bases from J, the gap between germline ends came to 12 bases. CDR3 DNA: TGTGCCACCAGCAGAGGTGGGGGGCTGGACGAGCAGTACGTC. This encodes CATSRGGGLDEQYV.

This clonotype has more than one count but fewer than ten. The rearrangement links TRBV5-1 to TRBJ1-1; 9 nucleotides line up with TRBD1. V lost 2 bases to trimming and J lost 4 bases; unmatched junction nucleotides: 9. This CDR3 region has 16 residues. Germline CDR1 is SGHRS and CDR2 is YFSETQ. The CDR3 spells CASSFTGGSGSTEAFF. CDR3 coding DNA: TGCGCCAGCAGCTTTACAGGGGGCTCTGGAAGCACTGAAGCTTTCTTT.

Comments on this clonotype: A junction end diverges from the germline sequence, so it may reflect a read error. V and J are TRBV11-3 and TRBJ2-4; D may be TRBD1 (6 bases). Germline V lookup: CDR1 SGHNT, CDR2 YENEEA. The CDR3 consists of 13 residues. The CDR3 is CASSSRTGTPEDF. The DNA for the CDR3 is TGTGCCAGCAGCTCGCGCACCGGGACACCGGAGGACTTC.

This clonotype was counted a few times. This sequence joins TRBV7-9 and TRBJ1-4; 8 bases are shared with TRBD1. CDR3 length equals 14 residues. Trimming cost V 4 bases and J 8 bases; bases outside gene matches: 6. Germline lookup yields CDR1 SEHNR and CDR2 FQNEAQ (reference sequence). The CDR3 DNA follows: TGTGCCAGCAGCTACCGGGACAGGCGGGAAAAACTGTTTTTT. Translated: CASSYRDRREKLFF.

The rearrangement uses TRBV20-1 and TRBJ1-5; a possible D gene is TRBD1 (5 bases). The CDR3 sequence is 14 residues long. Per germline, CDR1 DFQATT and CDR2 SNEGSKA (reference sequence). V was pared by 6 bases and J by 5 bases, with 17 bases between. CDR3 protein: CSAPGGVGDQPQHF. The DNA for the CDR3 is TGCAGTGCCCCCGGGGGGGTAGGGGATCAGCCCCAGCATTTT.

V gene TRBV20-1 combines with J gene TRBJ2-7, with TRBD2 as a possible D gene (6 bases). This CDR3 comprises 12 residues. Germline lookup yields CDR1 DFQATT and CDR2 SNEGSKA (reference sequence). V was clipped by 6 bases and J by 1 base, with 10 bases between them. The CDR3: CSAFGGSYEQYV. The CDR3 DNA follows: TGCAGTGCCTTCGGGGGTTCCTACGAGCAGTACGTC.

This clonotype was observed a few times. This chain links TRBV4-3 with TRBJ2-3; D is undetermined. Germline CDR1 and CDR2: LGHNA and YSLEER. Trimming left V 0 bases short and J 0 bases short, with 13 bases between. This CDR3 spans 17 amino acids. The CDR3 DNA is TGCGCCAGCAGCCAAGACCCCACCCGGGTGAGCACAGATACGCAGTATTTT. Encoded protein: CASSQDPTRVSTDTQYF.

This clonotype was picked up a small number of times. The chain joins TRBV28 to TRBJ2-2; the D is unclear. V was trimmed by 7 bases and J by 2 bases, leaving 5 bases between them. The CDR3 consists of 12 residues. The germline V gene encodes CDR1 MDHEN and CDR2 SYDVKM. Here the CDR3 DNA reads TGTGCCAGCAAATCTAACACCGGGGAGCTGTTTTTT. This codes for CASKSNTGELFF.

The chain uses TRBV5-1 and TRBJ2-2, with D possibly matching TRBD1 (6 bases). CDR3 length: 16 residues. CDR1 and CDR2 (germline): SGHRS, YFSETQ. V was trimmed by 0 bases and J by 2 bases, leaving 11 bases between them. The CDR3 loop reads CASSLARGPNTGELFF. The CDR3 region has the DNA TGCGCCAGCAGCTTGGCCAGGGGTCCCAACACCGGGGAGCTGTTTTTT.